The clone carrying this T cell receptor beta chain was seen once. Its specificity is unknown. TCRdb keeps only in-frame clones here, not all; method: immunoSEQ multiplex PCR. The profile shows approximately 39,000 clones, 72% of them singletons. Ipilimumab CTLA-4 blockade and focal radiation were given to patients with chemo-refractory metastatic non-small-cell lung cancer. The source of the sample is a study of radiotherapy plus CTLA-4 blockade in lung cancer. Between the trimmed V and J ends, which lost 3 bases and 2 bases, there was a span of 7 bases. CDR1 WSHSY and CDR2 SAAADI come from the germline V gene. CDR3 length: 13 amino acids. Study-wide points: Some TCR clones had been derived from tumors. These clones expanded in peripheral blood after radiotherapy plus ipilimumab.

The sequencing used peripheral blood, collected from a patient treated with radiotherapy plus ipilimumab. V usage is TRBV10-2 and J usage is TRBJ1-2; no definite D call. The sequence was collected from a human donor with non-small cell lung cancer who had stable disease on radiotherapy plus ipilimumab. CDR3 in DNA: TGCGCCAGCAGTGAAAACAGAAACTATGGCTACACCTTC. Encoded protein: CASSENRNYGYTF.